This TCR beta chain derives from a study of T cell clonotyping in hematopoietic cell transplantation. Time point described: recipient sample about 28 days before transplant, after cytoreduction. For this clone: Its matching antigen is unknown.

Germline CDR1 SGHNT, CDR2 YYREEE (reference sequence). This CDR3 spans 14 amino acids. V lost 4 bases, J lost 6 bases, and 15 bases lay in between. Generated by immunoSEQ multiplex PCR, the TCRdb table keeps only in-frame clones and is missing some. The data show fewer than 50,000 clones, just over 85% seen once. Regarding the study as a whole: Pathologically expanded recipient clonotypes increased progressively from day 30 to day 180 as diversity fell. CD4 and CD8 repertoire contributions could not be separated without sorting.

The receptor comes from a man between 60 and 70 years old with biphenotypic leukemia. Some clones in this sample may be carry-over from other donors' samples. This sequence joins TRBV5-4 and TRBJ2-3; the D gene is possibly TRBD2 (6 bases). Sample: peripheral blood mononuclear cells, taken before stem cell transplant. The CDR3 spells CASSPTRSLDTQYF. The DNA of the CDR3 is TGTGCCAGCAGCCCGACTAGAAGTTTGGATACGCAGTATTTT.